The 18 T cell receptor beta chains listed next were all sequenced from one sample in a study of cytomegalovirus exposure and HLA in healthy donors. PCR primers comprised 60 Vbeta and 13 Jbeta primers. Generated by immunoSEQ multiplex PCR, the TCRdb table keeps only in-frame clones and is missing some. The data contain under 200,000 clones, approximately 86% of them singletons. The sample taken for sequencing was PBMCs. The source is a boy aged 2 to 10 in good health and CMV-seronegative.

As concerns this clone: The junction departs from germline at one end; a sequencing error may be responsible. V usage is TRBV5-4 and J usage is TRBJ2-5; D is ambiguous. CDR1 is SGHNT and CDR2 is YYREEE in the germline V gene (reference sequence). CDR3 length: 13 amino acids. The CDR3 nucleotides are TGTGCCAGCGGCTTAGGCGGCCAAGAGACCCAGTACTTC. Translation: CASGLGGQETQYF.

The genes are TRBV7-2 and TRBJ2-2; the D is unclear. Trimming took off 5 bases at V and 5 bases at J, with 12 bases between the two ends. The V gene's germline CDR1 is SGHTA and CDR2 FQGNSA. The CDR3 is 14 residues long. CDR3 sequence (DNA): TGTGCCAGCAGCACACTCCCGAGGACCGGGGAGCTGTTTTTT. Protein: CASSTLPRTGELFF.

This chain uses TRBV28 with TRBJ2-5, with 7 positions matching TRBD1. The J call may be faulty, since TRBJ2-7 better matches the DNA end. The CDR3 loop spans 15 amino acids. Per the germline V gene, CDR1 is MDHEN and CDR2 is SYDVKM. CDR3 sequence: CASSLRQGWNAEQYF. The CDR3 nucleotides are TGTGCCAGCAGTTTAAGACAGGGTTGGAATGCCGAGCAGTACTTC.

The chain combines TRBV11-3 with TRBJ2-5; maybe TRBD2 (5 bases). The germline gives CDR1 SGHNT, CDR2 YENEEA. With 1 base removed from V and 4 bases from J, the gap between germline ends came to 10 bases. This CDR3 is 14 amino acids long. The CDR3 coding sequence is TGTGCCAGCAGCTTAGGGTCCGGGGTAGAGACCCAGTACTTC. This translates into CASSLGSGVETQYF.

V is TRBV7-2 and J is TRBJ2-3; 8 bases match TRBD1. CDR3 size: 17 residues. Germline CDR1 SGHTA, CDR2 FQGNSA. V shed 5 bases, J shed 1 base, and the junction held 11 bases outside the gene matches. The CDR3: CASSLTSTGVGTDTQYF. The CDR3 nucleotides are TGTGCCAGCAGCCTGACATCGACAGGGGTGGGCACAGATACGCAGTATTTT.

This clone was recorded a few times. The chain is built from TRBV5-6 and TRBJ1-2, with D tentatively TRBD1 (6 bases). Germline lookup yields CDR1 SGHDT and CDR2 YYEEEE. V was clipped by 3 bases and J by 7 bases, with 13 bases between them. The CDR3 consists of 13 residues. The CDR3 sequence is CASSYRVRSGYTF. The CDR3 nucleotides read TGTGCCAGCAGCTACAGGGTTCGTAGTGGCTACACCTTC.

This chain uses TRBV6-6 with TRBJ2-7; TRBD1 matches at 8 bases. Germline values: CDR1 MNHNY, CDR2 SVGAGI (reference sequence). This CDR3 contains 15 residues. V dropped 6 bases and J dropped 2; count of bases not matched to a gene: 9. This CDR3 reads CASRGGTGSAYEQYF. DNA for the CDR3: TGTGCCAGCAGGGGTGGGACAGGCAGCGCCTACGAGCAGTACTTC.

This clone came up a few times. J is TRBJ1-1 and V is TRBV19; D is unresolved. Germline values: CDR1 LNHDA, CDR2 SQIVND (reference sequence). The V gene lost 7 bases and the J gene lost 2 bases, with 11 bases spanning the gap. The length of the CDR3 is 13 residues. CDR3 nucleotides: TGTGCCAGTACTTTAACACGCAACACTGAAGCTTTCTTT. Translating it yields CASTLTRNTEAFF.

CDR3 sequence (DNA): TGCGCCAGCAGCCCCGACCTTACAGGGGTGCGGGAAAAACTGTTTTTT. Its translation: CASSPDLTGVREKLFF. The chain links TRBV4-1 to TRBJ1-4; TRBD1 matches at 7 bases. The trim removed 4 bases at V and 8 bases at J, leaving 13 bases unmatched. Germline CDR1 is MGHRA and CDR2 is YSYEKL. The CDR3 runs 16 residues.

The chain couples TRBV28 to TRBJ1-1, with D maybe TRBD1 (6 bases). Germline-derived CDR1 and CDR2 are MDHEN and SYDVKM. Trimming removed 6 bases at V and 4 bases at J, with 12 bases between. CDR3 length: 13 residues. CDR3 sequence: CASSKQGFTEAFF. DNA for the CDR3: TGTGCCAGCAGCAAACAGGGTTTCACTGAAGCTTTCTTT.

The chain couples TRBV7-8 to TRBJ1-3, with D perhaps matching TRBD1 (5 bases). Trimming left V 1 base short and J 4 bases short, with 17 bases between. The CDR3 contains 17 residues. The germline V gene encodes CDR1 SGHVS and CDR2 FQNEAQ. The CDR3 DNA follows: TGTGCCAGCAGCTTAGAGTATAGGGGTATCGAGGGAAACACCATATATTTT. Its translation: CASSLEYRGIEGNTIYF.

This rearrangement joins TRBV28 to TRBJ2-1; 8 bases are shared with TRBD1. The CDR3 is 17 amino acids. In germline, CDR1 is MDHEN, CDR2 SYDVKM. Losses at the gene ends were 5 bases for V and 9 bases for J; bases not matched to a gene: 18. CDR3 DNA sequence: TGTGCCAGCAGTACTACTCCCCCCCAGGGGGCCGAAGGTGAGCAGTTCTTC. Translating it yields CASSTTPPQGAEGEQFF.

The rearrangement joins TRBV28 to TRBJ2-1; D may be TRBD2 (6 bases). V was cut by 6 bases and J by 4 bases, with 19 bases left in between. Germline V gene data show CDR1 as MDHEN and CDR2 as SYDVKM. The CDR3 has 16 amino acids. The CDR3 DNA is TGTGCCAGCAGCTCTTTGGGCGGGGAGGAATACAATGAGCAGTTCTTC. It specifies CASSSLGGEEYNEQFF.

The chain carries TRBV7-9 and TRBJ2-7; TRBD1 agrees at 10 bases. With V trimmed by 8 bases and J by 6 bases, 7 bases remained unmatched. Germline V gene data show CDR1 as SEHNR and CDR2 as FQNEAQ (reference sequence). The CDR3 is 13 amino acids. CDR3 nucleotide sequence: TGTGCCAGCGGAGGGACAGGGGAGAGCGAGCAGTACTTC. Residues: CASGGTGESEQYF.

This clone is a singleton in its sample. At one end the junction does not follow the germline gene, possibly because of a read error. Other DNA sequences in this specimen translate into the identical CDR3. The CDR3 DNA reads TGTGCCAGCAGTCGCCGGGACAGGCTTACAAGCTCCTATAATTCCCCCCTCCACTTT. It specifies CASSRRDRLTSSYNSPLHF. The V gene is TRBV27, the J gene TRBJ1-6; 8 bases map to TRBD1. CDR3 length equals 19 residues. CDR1 is MNHEY, CDR2 SMNVEV, per germline (reference sequence).

Concerning this clone: The sample holds other DNA sequences that translate to the same CDR3. The V call is TRBV5-1, the J call TRBJ1-1; TRBD1 is a possible D gene (6 bases). Germline V gene sequence: CDR1 SGHRS, CDR2 YFSETQ. The CDR3 totals 15 residues. Trimming pared 0 bases from V and 5 bases from J, leaving 14 bases between. CDR3 amino acids: CASSLVGGANTEAFF. The CDR3 DNA is TGCGCCAGCAGCTTGGTTGGGGGGGCGAATACTGAAGCTTTCTTT.

The chain joins TRBV19 to TRBJ1-6; 7 nucleotides align to TRBD1. Losses at the gene ends were 5 bases for V and 7 bases for J; bases not matched to a gene: 8. The CDR3 has 15 amino acids. Germline CDR1 is LNHDA and CDR2 is SQIVND (reference sequence). The CDR3 loop is CASSSDRDSNSPLHF. In DNA form, the CDR3 reads TGTGCCAGTAGTTCCGACCGGGACAGCAATTCACCCCTCCACTTT.

The chain couples TRBV19 to TRBJ2-1, with 10 nucleotides matching TRBD2. The CDR3 contains 16 residues. The trim removed 6 bases at V and 6 bases at J, leaving 11 bases unmatched. Per the germline V gene, CDR1 is LNHDA and CDR2 is SQIVND (reference sequence). Here the CDR3 DNA reads TGTGCCAGTAGCACATGGGCTAGCGGGGGCCTCAATGAGCAGTTCTTC. Encoded protein: CASSTWASGGLNEQFF.